The 16 T cell receptor beta chains below all came from one sample that was sequenced in a study of blood T cell repertoires in COVID-19 (dated by TCRdb to about 2020). The library was made by the immunoSEQ multiplex PCR assay. This is the immuneACCESS table as TCRdb keeps it, with only in-frame sequences that have V and J called. A part of the clones is gone; compared with another copy, unresolved V genes explain less than half, and the rest is unexplained. Across this sample there are fewer than 35,000 clones, with less than 85% seen only once. Around 2% of the sample is taken by the ten largest. Specimen: peripheral blood. The receptor source for this set is a man at least 80 years old with active or convalescent COVID-19.

The chain uses TRBV6-1 and TRBJ2-1; a weak D match, TRBD1 (5 bases). Germline V gene data show CDR1 as MNHNS and CDR2 as SASEGT. The germline V and J ends were trimmed by 7 bases and 2 bases, with 15 bases remaining between them. This CDR3 is built from 15 residues. CDR3 nucleotide sequence: TGTGCCAGCACCTCCAGGGCGTTCACCTACAATGAGCAGTTCTTC. Translated: CASTSRAFTYNEQFF.

This chain uses TRBV2 with TRBJ1-2; 7 positions agree with TRBD1. CDR1 and CDR2 (germline): SNHLY, FYNNEI. With 0 bases clipped from V and 2 bases from J, the junction kept 3 bases outside the gene matches. This CDR3 has 15 residues. DNA of the CDR3: TGTGCCAGCAGTGAAGCGACAGGGAAAAACTATGGCTACACCTTC. Translating gives CASSEATGKNYGYTF.

The chain recombines TRBV5-5 with TRBJ2-7; D not resolved. Looked up from germline, CDR1 is SGHKS and CDR2 is YYEKEE (reference sequence). The CDR3 runs to 14 residues. Deletions cut 3 bases from V and 2 bases from J, with 12 bases between. The CDR3 DNA sequence: TGTGCCAGCAGCTCTCTAAACGCCGCCTACGAGCAGTACTTC. Encoded protein: CASSSLNAAYEQYF.

In this sample, this clone turned up once. This chain uses TRBV6-6 with TRBJ2-1; D is possibly TRBD1 (6 bases). With 2 bases removed from V and 5 bases from J, the gap between germline ends came to 10 bases. Looked up from germline, CDR1 is MNHNY and CDR2 is SVGAGI (reference sequence). The CDR3 has 14 residues. CDR3 nucleotide sequence: TGTGCCAGCAGTTACCCCCGGGACAACAATGAGCAGTTCTTC. Encoded protein: CASSYPRDNNEQFF.

Notes on this clone: The junction shows a germline mismatch at one end, possibly a read error. The CDR3 nucleotides read TGTGCCAGCAGCCAAGAGGGGGGGAGCATAGATACGCAGTATTTT. Protein sequence: CASSQEGGSIDTQYF. The rearrangement joins TRBV3-1 (or the pseudogene TRBV3-2) to TRBJ2-3, with 7 bases identical to TRBD2. Germline values: CDR1 LGHDT, CDR2 YNNKEL (reference sequence). This CDR3 contains 15 residues.

The V gene is TRBV10-3, the J gene TRBJ1-2; D not resolved. Germline V gene lookup returns CDR1 ENHRY and CDR2 SYGVKD. This CDR3 has 13 amino acids. V was clipped by 6 bases and J by 2 bases, with 10 bases between them. The CDR3 sequence is CAIRTEVNYGYTF. In DNA, the CDR3 is TGTGCCATCAGAACAGAAGTCAACTATGGCTACACCTTC.

This chain joins TRBV4-2 and TRBJ2-1, with D tentatively TRBD1 (6 bases). The CDR3 contains 15 residues. Per the germline V gene, CDR1 is LGHNA and CDR2 is YNFKEQ. V lost 0 bases and J lost 7, with 13 bases in between. CDR3: CASSQETQGWNEQFF. The CDR3 DNA reads as TGTGCCAGCAGCCAAGAAACACAGGGTTGGAATGAGCAGTTCTTC.

The rearrangement uses TRBV7-2 and TRBJ2-7, with 10 positions matching TRBD2. This CDR3 is 15 amino acids long. The germline CDR1 and CDR2 sequences are SGHTA and FQGNSA. V dropped 1 base and J dropped 1; count of bases not matched to a gene: 1. The CDR3 protein is CASSLDSGGSYEQYF. The CDR3 bases are TGTGCCAGCAGCTTAGATAGCGGGGGGTCCTACGAGCAGTACTTC.

This chain uses TRBV7-6 with TRBJ2-7, with TRBD1 as a possible D gene (6 bases). Germline assignment: CDR1 SGHVS and CDR2 FNYEAQ. The CDR3 is made up of 16 amino acids. The germline V and J ends were trimmed by 0 bases and 2 bases, with 14 bases remaining between them. CDR3 in DNA: TGTGCCAGCAGCTTAGCGGGGACATTTGGTGCCTACGAGCAGTACTTC. Translated: CASSLAGTFGAYEQYF.

The rearrangement uses TRBV27 and TRBJ2-1, with D perhaps TRBD2 (7 bases). Trimming took off 7 bases at V and 5 bases at J, with 21 bases between the two ends. This CDR3 spans 16 amino acids. Per the germline V gene, CDR1 is MNHEY and CDR2 is SMNVEV (reference sequence). The DNA of the CDR3 is TGTGCCAGCACCTCTGGGGGGGCCCTCCGGAACAATGAGCAGTTCTTC. Its translation: CASTSGGALRNNEQFF.

CDR3 in DNA: TGTGCCAGCAGCCAAGGAGATGGGAGGGGTTGGAACTATGGCTACACCTTC. Translating it yields CASSQGDGRGWNYGYTF. This chain links TRBV4-2 with TRBJ1-2; D is perhaps TRBD1 (5 bases). The V end lost 1 base, the J end lost 2 bases, and 17 bases lay between the germline ends. This CDR3 has 17 amino acids. Germline-derived CDR1 and CDR2 are LGHNA and YNFKEQ.

This chain joins TRBV7-9 and TRBJ1-2; 9 bases fit TRBD1. The CDR3 is made up of 16 amino acids. Per the germline V gene, CDR1 is SEHNR and CDR2 is FQNEAQ (reference sequence). V gave up 4 bases and J gave up 1 base; unmatched junction bases: 7. CDR3 protein: CASSSDRGLGNYGYTF. The CDR3 DNA follows: TGTGCCAGCAGCTCGGACAGGGGATTGGGTAACTATGGCTACACCTTC.

The V call is TRBV2, the J call TRBJ2-3; 7 positions agree with TRBD2. The germline CDR1 and CDR2 sequences are SNHLY and FYNNEI. This CDR3 region has 15 residues. V shed 7 bases, J shed 0 bases, and the junction held 7 bases outside the gene matches. In DNA form, the CDR3 reads TGTGCCAGCACCCAATTAGCGGGTAGCACAGATACGCAGTATTTT. Encoded protein: CASTQLAGSTDTQYF.

This chain links TRBV27 with TRBJ1-2; 12 nucleotides line up with TRBD1. The CDR3 spans 15 residues. The V segment lost 2 bases and the J segment 8 bases; nucleotides outside the gene matches: 6. Germline V lookup: CDR1 MNHEY, CDR2 SMNVEV (reference sequence). This chain's CDR3 is CASSLRGTGGRGYTF. The CDR3, as DNA: TGTGCCAGCAGTTTACGAGGGACAGGGGGCAGGGGCTACACCTTC.

V is TRBV6-5 and J is TRBJ2-7; 10 bases line up with TRBD2. The CDR3 loop spans 16 amino acids. Germline V gene lookup returns CDR1 MNHEY and CDR2 SVGAGI. The ends lost 2 bases at V and 3 bases at J; junction bases unmatched: 7. The CDR3 sequence is CASSYALAGAGYEQYF. The CDR3 coding sequence is TGTGCCAGCAGTTACGCGCTAGCGGGAGCCGGCTACGAGCAGTACTTC.

The chain joins TRBV5-1 to TRBJ1-6; 8 nucleotides agree with TRBD1. Germline V lookup: CDR1 SGHRS, CDR2 YFSETQ. The CDR3 loop spans 16 amino acids. V gave up 4 bases and J gave up 10 bases; unmatched junction bases: 13. The CDR3 bases are TGCGCCAGCAGCCCTAACGAAGGACAGGGCTGGTCACCCCTCCACTTT. Amino acid sequence: CASSPNEGQGWSPLHF.